These T cell receptor beta chains were read from a single sample in a study of blood T cell repertoires in COVID-19. The protocol was immunoSEQ multiplex PCR, while the TCRdb copy is restricted to in-frame clones and leaves out a portion. The sample records roughly 260,000 clones, around nine tenths being singletons. The material sequenced was peripheral blood. The receptor source for this set is a man aged 35-49 years who had recovered from COVID-19. The CDR3 runs from the conserved cysteine through the conserved F or W. Fields, in order: J gene, clone size, D gene, V gene, CDR3 protein, CDR3 DNA. The D gene is left open where the match is weak. Clone size appears in some rows only: once, few, many, or a class for an expanded clone.

J: TRBJ1-5; size: .; D: .; V: TRBV6-2/TRBV6-3; CDR3: CASSFTRSNQPQHF; DNA: TGTGCCAGCAGTTTCACTCGTAGCAATCAGCCCCAGCATTTT
J: TRBJ2-3; size: .; D: .; V: TRBV12-3/TRBV12-4; CDR3: CASSSRETDTQYF; DNA: TGTGCCAGCAGTTCGAGGGAAACAGATACGCAGTATTTT
J: TRBJ1-1; size: few; D: .; V: TRBV4-3; CDR3: CASSQVRQTNTEAFF; DNA: TGCGCCAGCAGCCAAGTAAGACAGACGAACACTGAAGCTTTCTTT
J: TRBJ2-1; size: once; D: TRBD2; V: TRBV7-9; CDR3: CASSPGTSGNILSEQFF; DNA: TGTGCCAGCAGCCCAGGGACTAGCGGGAACATTTTAAGTGAGCAGTTCTTC
J: TRBJ1-5; size: .; D: .; V: TRBV6-6; CDR3: CASTDSFNQPQHF; DNA: TGTGCCAGCACGGACAGTTTCAATCAGCCCCAGCATTTT
J: TRBJ2-4; size: .; D: .; V: TRBV25-1; CDR3: CASIGVAKNIQYF; DNA: TGTGCCAGCATCGGAGTAGCCAAAAACATTCAGTACTTC
J: TRBJ2-2; size: .; D: TRBD1; V: TRBV6-1; CDR3: CASSEALGYSGTGLYTGELFF; DNA: TGTGCCAGCAGTGAAGCGCTCGGGTATTCCGGGACAGGCCTTTACACCGGGGAGCTGTTTTTT
J: TRBJ2-1; size: .; D: TRBD2; V: TRBV27; CDR3: CASSPGLAGGPEQFF; DNA: TGTGCCAGCAGTCCGGGACTAGCGGGGGGTCCCGAGCAGTTCTTC
J: TRBJ2-2; size: few; D: TRBD2; V: TRBV6-2/TRBV6-3; CDR3: CASSLSGSRGGELFF; DNA: TGTGCCAGCAGCCTTAGCGGGAGTCGAGGCGGGGAGCTGTTTTTT
J: TRBJ1-6; size: .; D: .; V: TRBV14; CDR3: CASSQSQRYYNSPLHF; DNA: TGTGCCAGCAGCCAGAGTCAGCGATACTATAATTCACCCCTCCACTTT
J: TRBJ2-5; size: .; D: TRBD2; V: TRBV7-2; CDR3: CASSRPGTSGGTETQYF; DNA: TGTGCCAGCAGCCGCCCAGGGACTAGCGGGGGGACGGAGACCCAGTACTTC
J: TRBJ2-1; size: .; D: TRBD1; V: TRBV6-2/TRBV6-3; CDR3: CASSPYRGTGGSNEQFF; DNA: TGTGCCAGCAGCCCCTACCGTGGGACAGGGGGTAGCAATGAGCAGTTCTTC
J: TRBJ2-7; size: .; D: .; V: TRBV2; CDR3: CASRRGEQYF; DNA: TGTGCCAGCCGCCGGGGCGAGCAGTACTTC
J: TRBJ1-6; size: once; D: .; V: TRBV5-5; CDR3: CASSPAGNPSSPLHF; DNA: TGTGCCAGCAGCCCCGCGGGGAACCCGAGTTCACCCCTCCACTTT
J: TRBJ2-5; size: .; D: .; V: TRBV5-1; CDR3: CASSLDVAAGETQYF; DNA: TGCGCCAGCAGCTTGGACGTAGCAGCCGGAGAGACCCAGTACTTC
J: TRBJ1-4; size: .; D: .; V: TRBV18; CDR3: CASSPGLAKLFF; DNA: TGTGCCAGCTCACCAGGCCTCGCAAAACTGTTTTTT
J: TRBJ2-4; size: .; D: TRBD2; V: TRBV5-4; CDR3: CASSLGFGLAASKNIQYF; DNA: TGTGCCAGCAGCTTGGGTTTTGGACTAGCGGCCTCTAAAAACATTCAGTACTTC
J: TRBJ1-2; size: .; D: .; V: TRBV2; CDR3: CASSVDKINYGYTF; DNA: TGTGCCAGCAGCGTGGACAAGATTAACTATGGCTACACCTTC
J: TRBJ2-7; size: .; D: TRBD2; V: TRBV4-1; CDR3: CASSQVQGGPYEQYF; DNA: TGCGCCAGCAGCCAAGTGCAGGGAGGGCCTTACGAGCAGTACTTC
J: TRBJ2-2; size: few; D: .; V: TRBV4-1; CDR3: CASSQDRISNTGELFF; DNA: TGCGCCAGCAGCCAAGACAGGATTTCGAACACCGGGGAGCTGTTTTTT
J: TRBJ1-2; size: .; D: .; V: TRBV7-8; CDR3: CASSLIGAAYGYTF; DNA: TGTGCCAGCAGCTTAATTGGGGCGGCGTATGGCTACACCTTC
J: TRBJ2-5; size: .; D: TRBD2; V: TRBV7-9; CDR3: CASSGTRLAETQYF; DNA: TGTGCCAGCAGCGGGACCCGACTAGCTGAGACCCAGTACTTC
J: TRBJ2-3; size: .; D: .; V: TRBV5-1; CDR3: CASRRDTVSTDTQYF; DNA: TGCGCCAGCAGACGGGACACGGTTAGCACAGATACGCAGTATTTT
J: TRBJ2-7; size: .; D: TRBD2; V: TRBV5-1; CDR3: CASSFAIAGGSRPWEQYF; DNA: TGCGCCAGCAGCTTTGCCATAGCGGGAGGGTCCCGGCCGTGGGAGCAGTACTTC
J: TRBJ1-1; size: .; D: .; V: TRBV25-1; CDR3: CASSGAGLPNTEAFF; DNA: TGTGCCAGCAGTGGAGCGGGACTGCCGAACACTGAAGCTTTCTTT
J: TRBJ2-1; size: once; D: .; V: TRBV11-2; CDR3: CASSLGTRWRDNEQFF; DNA: TGTGCCAGCAGCTTAGGGACCCGCTGGCGGGATAATGAGCAGTTCTTC
J: TRBJ1-1; size: .; D: TRBD1; V: TRBV6-2/TRBV6-3; CDR3: CASSYRLTGGTEAFF; DNA: TGTGCCAGCAGTTACCGCCTAACAGGGGGCACTGAAGCTTTCTTT
J: TRBJ1-1; size: .; D: .; V: TRBV6-5; CDR3: CASNGVGTEAFF; DNA: TGTGCCAGCAACGGGGTAGGCACTGAAGCTTTCTTT
J: TRBJ2-1; size: .; D: TRBD2; V: TRBV7-2; CDR3: CASSHRVAGTYNEQFF; DNA: TGTGCCAGCAGCCACAGGGTAGCGGGAACCTACAATGAGCAGTTCTTC
J: TRBJ2-3; size: .; D: TRBD2; V: TRBV19; CDR3: CASSLIPVLAGASSTDTQYF; DNA: TGTGCCAGTAGTCTTATACCGGTACTAGCGGGGGCCTCTAGCACAGATACGCAGTATTTT
J: TRBJ1-2; size: .; D: .; V: TRBV6-5; CDR3: CASSYGQLYGYTF; DNA: TGTGCCAGCAGTTACGGGCAGCTCTATGGCTACACCTTC
J: TRBJ1-2; size: .; D: .; V: TRBV15; CDR3: CATSKDDRQGYTF; DNA: TGTGCCACCAGCAAAGATGACAGACAAGGCTACACCTTC
J: TRBJ2-1; size: few; D: TRBD1; V: TRBV6-6; CDR3: CASRAHGQGDNNEQFF; DNA: TGTGCCAGCAGGGCGCACGGACAGGGTGATAACAATGAGCAGTTCTTC
J: TRBJ1-1; size: .; D: .; V: TRBV7-3; CDR3: CASSLGRNTEAFF; DNA: TGTGCCAGCAGCTTGGGCCGGAACACTGAAGCTTTCTTT
J: TRBJ1-6; size: .; D: .; V: TRBV5-1; CDR3: CASSPRTENSPLHF; DNA: TGCGCCAGCAGCCCCAGGACAGAGAATTCACCCCTCCACTTT
J: TRBJ2-7; size: .; D: TRBD2; V: TRBV27; CDR3: CASSGLASSYEQYF; DNA: TGTGCCAGCAGTGGACTAGCTTCGTCCTACGAGCAGTACTTC